A selection of T cell receptor beta chains follows, all from one sample in a study of T cell responses to AZD1222 COVID-19 vaccine. Assay: immunoSEQ multiplex PCR; the TCRdb copy retains only in-frame clones and omits some. This sample yields 100,000 to 150,000 clones, of which 89% are seen a single time; about 1.6% belongs to the top ten. The specimen comprised peripheral blood, sampled on day 0 of AZD1222 vaccination. All receptors derive from an adult in good health. Both conserved end residues are part of each CDR3.

CASSLEVADFLNEQYF	TRBV5-1	TRBJ2-7
CASREGRLLYNEQFF	TRBV27	TRBJ2-1
CASSQEGQFSYEQYF	TRBV4-1	TRBJ2-7
CASSPLNRMTSGGYEQYF	TRBV18	TRBJ2-7
CASSIQGPNTEAFF	TRBV7-8	TRBJ1-1
CASSLGGIASSGAFF	TRBV7-6	TRBJ1-1
CASSLTGDSGNTIYF	TRBV5-1	TRBJ1-3
CASSADRGGGTEAFF	TRBV6-4	TRBJ1-1
CASNSMGGEQYF	TRBV11-2	TRBJ2-7
CASSHIPLGLRVEQFF	TRBV11-2	TRBJ2-1
CASSYAGQGYDEQYF	TRBV6-5	TRBJ2-7
CASSQDGGETEAFF	TRBV4-3	TRBJ1-1
CASRLRGGNTEAFF	TRBV2	TRBJ1-1
CASSPWTSGYNEQFF	TRBV7-6	TRBJ2-1
CASSYLGGNTGELFF	TRBV6-6	TRBJ2-2
CASSSDRPATNEKLFF	TRBV7-8	TRBJ1-4
CATRTSGAPPEQFF	TRBV19	TRBJ2-1
CASSLRSNSGANVLTF	TRBV5-1	TRBJ2-6
CASRSQPGGDYGYTF	TRBV6-5	TRBJ1-2
CASSFRGEQYF	TRBV12-3/TRBV12-4	TRBJ2-7
CASSLTGNQETQYF	TRBV5-1	TRBJ2-5
CASKGGGLDGYTF	TRBV7-2	TRBJ1-2
CASSFFKGQGRKLFF	TRBV11-2	TRBJ1-4
CASSPGQGAYEQYF	TRBV4-3	TRBJ2-7
CASRPDRGPGNTEAFF	TRBV19	TRBJ1-1
CASSLTLNQPQHF	TRBV28	TRBJ1-5
CASGRDPPLHF	TRBV6-5	TRBJ1-6
CSVDGKGYEQYF	TRBV29-1	TRBJ2-7
CASSQDRLAGVTYEQYF	TRBV4-3	TRBJ2-7
CASSQYLGTEAFF	TRBV10-1	TRBJ1-1
CASSLIWGRGSSYEQYF	TRBV7-3	TRBJ2-7
CASSTRTGADTDTQYF	TRBV5-5	TRBJ2-3
CATTPTSPANTIYF	TRBV6-5	TRBJ1-3
CASSQSPCEGRGNYGYTF	TRBV23-1	TRBJ1-2
CAWSVVTEEIILPYEQYF	TRBV30	TRBJ2-7
CASSPPGHTDTQYF	TRBV6-2/TRBV6-3	TRBJ2-3
CASSLNGDPRAGELFF	TRBV7-3	TRBJ2-2
CASSYQGEQFF	TRBV6-2/TRBV6-3	TRBJ2-1
CASSPRLNTEAFF	TRBV3-1/TRBV3-2	TRBJ1-1
CASSLDRPYEQYF	TRBV11-2	TRBJ2-7
CATSDSWTGQGEQYF	TRBV24-1	TRBJ2-7
CASSLSRDRFFSYEQYF	TRBV28	TRBJ2-7
CASSLLGRMNTEAFF	TRBV7-3	TRBJ1-1
CASKRTVGWTQYF	TRBV12-3/TRBV12-4	TRBJ2-5
CASSLDFTGELFF	TRBV12-3/TRBV12-4	TRBJ2-2
CASSEQGGTEAFF	TRBV11-2	TRBJ1-1
CASSEGTYGYTF	TRBV25-1	TRBJ1-2
CASSRTGDTAFF	TRBV10-1	TRBJ1-1
CASSWAGQGYEQYF	TRBV5-5	TRBJ2-7
CATSRVGLRDPQYF	TRBV15	TRBJ2-7
CASSLAPSPTYEQYF	TRBV7-8	TRBJ2-7
CASRGRRAGGTYEQYF	TRBV27	TRBJ2-7
CASNWGALNTEAFF	TRBV19	TRBJ1-1